This note documents a single T cell receptor beta chain sequence. CDR3 length equals 16 residues. Germline V gene lookup returns CDR1 SGHAT and CDR2 FQNNGV. The ends were cut back, 6 bases at V and 0 bases at J, with 16 bases in the middle. Generated by immunoSEQ multiplex PCR, the TCRdb table keeps only in-frame clones and is missing some. The data contain 470,000 or so clones, approximately 78% of them singletons. This entry comes from a study of shared clonotypes between healthy human individuals. This clonotype was obtained from a woman aged 40 to 49 in good health. Some clones in this sample may be carry-over from other donors' samples. Sequencing was done on a sample of PBMCs. This chain connects TRBV11-2 to TRBJ2-3, with D possibly being TRBD2 (5 bases). CDR3 residues: CASRLDGGPSTDTQYF. As DNA, the CDR3 is TGTGCCAGCAGGCTGGATGGCGGGCCTAGCACAGATACGCAGTATTTT.